The entry below describes one T cell receptor beta chain. The data are from a study of OX40 agonist ivuxolimab in advanced cancers. V lost 2 bases and J lost 3; bases outside the gene matches: 3. The CDR3 is 14 residues long. Looked up from germline, CDR1 is SGHVS and CDR2 is FNYEAQ. The repertoire was sequenced with immunoSEQ multiplex PCR; TCRdb's copy has only in-frame clones and lacks some. The table lists 74,000 or so clones, approximately 94% of them singletons, with approximately 15% in the top ten. The source material was CD4+ or CD8+ T cells sorted from blood, sampled in a trial of the OX40 agonist ivuxolimab. The chain employs TRBV7-6 and TRBJ2-7; 8 bases align to TRBD1. The source of this sequence is an adult with an advanced solid tumor such as melanoma, head and neck, liver or kidney cancer. CDR3 sequence reads: CASSLFGQGYEQYF. The DNA of the CDR3 is TGTGCCAGCAGCTTATTTGGACAGGGCTACGAGCAGTACTTC.